This T cell receptor (beta chain) came from a study of blood T cell repertoires in COVID-19. Background on the study: Samples representing acute and convalescent COVID-19 were sourced from the United States, Italy and Spain.

How the authors handled the data: Cell counts per sample came from amplifying reference gene primers. Clones were read by immunoSEQ multiplex PCR, and TCRdb kept only the in-frame ones, dropping some. The DNA was the basis for D and trimming; V, J and clone size are from that table. This sample has under 110,000 clones, with about 90% found just once. Trimming pared 5 bases from V and 2 bases from J, leaving 7 bases between. This CDR3 contains 13 residues. Looked up from germline, CDR1 is SGHTA and CDR2 is FQGNSA. This clonotype was sampled from a man over 45 with acute or convalescent COVID-19. Sample: peripheral blood. V usage is TRBV7-2 and J usage is TRBJ2-1; D is unclear. The CDR3 DNA sequence: TGTGCCAGCAGCCGACAACCCTACAATGAGCAGTTCTTC. This gives the protein CASSRQPYNEQFF.